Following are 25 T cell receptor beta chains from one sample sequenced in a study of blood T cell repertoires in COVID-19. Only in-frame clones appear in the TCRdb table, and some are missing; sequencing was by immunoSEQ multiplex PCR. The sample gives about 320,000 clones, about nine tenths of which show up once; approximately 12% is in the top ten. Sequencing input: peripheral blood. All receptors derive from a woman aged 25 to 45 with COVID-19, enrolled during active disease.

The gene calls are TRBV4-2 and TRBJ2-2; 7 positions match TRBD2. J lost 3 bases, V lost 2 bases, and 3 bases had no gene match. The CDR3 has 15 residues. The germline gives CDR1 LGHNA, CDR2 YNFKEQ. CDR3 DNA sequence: TGTGCCAGCAGCCAACGGGGGGTGGACACCGGGGAGCTGTTTTTT. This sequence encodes CASSQRGVDTGELFF.

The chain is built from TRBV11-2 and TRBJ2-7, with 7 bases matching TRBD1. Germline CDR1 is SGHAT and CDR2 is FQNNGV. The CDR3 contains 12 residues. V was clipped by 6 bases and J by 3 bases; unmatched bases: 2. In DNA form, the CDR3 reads TGTGCCAGCAGGGGACAGCTCTACGAGCAGTACTTC. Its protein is CASRGQLYEQYF. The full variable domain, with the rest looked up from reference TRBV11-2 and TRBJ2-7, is EAGVAQSPRYKIIEKRQSVAFWCNPISGHATLYWYQQILGQGPKLLIQFQNNGVVDDSQLPKDRFSAERLKGVDSTLKIQPAKLEDSAVYLCASRGQLYEQYFGPGTRLTVT.

In DNA, the CDR3 is TGTGCCACCAGTGATCCGAACAGGGAAGAGCAGTTCTTC. Protein sequence: CATSDPNREEQFF. The chain links TRBV24-1 to TRBJ2-1; TRBD1 might be the D (6 bases). From germline, CDR1 is KGHDR and CDR2 SFDVKD. Trimming left V 3 bases short and J 10 bases short, with 12 bases between. This CDR3 spans 13 amino acids.

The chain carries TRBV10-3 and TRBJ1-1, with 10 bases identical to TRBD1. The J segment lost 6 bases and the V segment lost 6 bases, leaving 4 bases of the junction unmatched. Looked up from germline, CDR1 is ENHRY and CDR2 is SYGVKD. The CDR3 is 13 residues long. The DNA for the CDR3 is TGTGCCATCAGCCTGGACAGGGGGGCTGAAGCTTTCTTT. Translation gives CAISLDRGAEAFF.

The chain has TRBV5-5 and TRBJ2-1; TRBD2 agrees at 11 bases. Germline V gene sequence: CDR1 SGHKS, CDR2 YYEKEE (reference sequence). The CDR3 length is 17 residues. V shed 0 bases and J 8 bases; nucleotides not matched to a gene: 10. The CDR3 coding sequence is TGTGCCAGCAGCTTGGGTATAGCGGGGGGGCCATGGGATGAGCAGTTCTTC. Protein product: CASSLGIAGGPWDEQFF.

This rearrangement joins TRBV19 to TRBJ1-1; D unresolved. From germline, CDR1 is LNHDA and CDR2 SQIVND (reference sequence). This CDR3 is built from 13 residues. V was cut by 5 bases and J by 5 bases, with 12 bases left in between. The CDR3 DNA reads TGTGCCAGTAGTGCGGGGTGGGGTACTGAAGCTTTCTTT. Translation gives CASSAGWGTEAFF. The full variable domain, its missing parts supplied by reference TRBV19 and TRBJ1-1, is DGGITQSPKYLFRKEGQNVTLSCEQNLNHDAMYWYRQDPGQGLRLIYYSQIVNDFQKGDIAEGYSVSREKKESFPLTVTSAQKNPTAFYLCASSAGWGTEAFFGQGTRLTVV.

CDR3 sequence: CASSIGGQAPYGYTF. The DNA of the CDR3 is TGTGCCAGTAGTATAGGAGGGCAGGCGCCCTATGGCTACACCTTC. The chain recombines TRBV19 with TRBJ1-2; D is unclear. The CDR3 runs to 15 residues. The V end lost 1 base, the J end lost 4 bases, and 13 bases lay between the germline ends. Germline assignment: CDR1 LNHDA and CDR2 SQIVND (reference sequence).

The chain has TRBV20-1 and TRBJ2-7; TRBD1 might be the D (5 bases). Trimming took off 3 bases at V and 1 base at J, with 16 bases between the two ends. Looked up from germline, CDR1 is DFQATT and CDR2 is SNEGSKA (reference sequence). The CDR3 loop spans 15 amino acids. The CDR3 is CSASSGYGRSYEQYF. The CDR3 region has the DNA TGCAGTGCTAGTTCAGGGTATGGGCGATCCTACGAGCAGTACTTC.

CDR3 amino acids: CASSHLTGLAGGQSYNEQFF. CDR3 nucleotide sequence: TGTGCCAGCAGCCACCTAACCGGACTAGCGGGGGGGCAGTCCTACAATGAGCAGTTCTTC. The chain recombines TRBV3-1 (or the pseudogene TRBV3-2) with TRBJ2-1; 15 nucleotides align to TRBD2. V shed 3 bases, J shed 1 base, and the junction held 10 bases outside the gene matches. The length of the CDR3 is 20 residues. The germline V gene encodes CDR1 LGHDT and CDR2 YNNKEL (reference sequence).

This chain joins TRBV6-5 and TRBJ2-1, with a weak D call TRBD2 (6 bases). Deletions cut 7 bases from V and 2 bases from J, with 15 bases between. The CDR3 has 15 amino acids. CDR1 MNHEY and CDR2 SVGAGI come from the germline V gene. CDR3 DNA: TGTGCCAGCAACCCGGGACTTACCCCCTACAATGAGCAGTTCTTC. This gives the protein CASNPGLTPYNEQFF.

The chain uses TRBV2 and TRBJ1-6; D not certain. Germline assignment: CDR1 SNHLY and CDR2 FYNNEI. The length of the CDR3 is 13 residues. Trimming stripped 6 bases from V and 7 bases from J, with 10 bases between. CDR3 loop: CASRRVGNSPLHF. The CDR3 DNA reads TGTGCCAGCAGGAGGGTGGGAAATTCACCCCTCCACTTT.

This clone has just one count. CDR3 coding DNA: TGTGCCAGCATGGGGGCGTCCGGGGGGGTCCCCGGGATTCAGCCCCAGCATTTT. Protein sequence: CASMGASGGVPGIQPQHF. The chain couples TRBV2 to TRBJ1-5; the D gene is possibly TRBD1 (6 bases). Germline values: CDR1 SNHLY, CDR2 FYNNEI. Between the trimmed V and J ends, which lost 7 bases and 6 bases, there was a span of 28 bases. This CDR3 spans 18 amino acids. The whole variable domain, remainder taken from reference TRBV2 and TRBJ1-5, is EPEVTQTPSHQVTQMGQEVILRCVPISNHLYFYWYRQILGQKVEFLVSFYNNEISEKSEIFDDQFSVERPDGSNFTLKIRSTKLEDSAMYFCASMGASGGVPGIQPQHFGDGTRLSIL.

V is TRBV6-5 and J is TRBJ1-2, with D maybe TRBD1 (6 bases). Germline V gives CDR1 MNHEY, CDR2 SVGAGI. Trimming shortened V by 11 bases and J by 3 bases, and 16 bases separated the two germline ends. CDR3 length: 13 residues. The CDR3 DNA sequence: TGTGCCGGTTTACCAGGGGTGGACTATGGCTACACCTTC. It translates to CAGLPGVDYGYTF.

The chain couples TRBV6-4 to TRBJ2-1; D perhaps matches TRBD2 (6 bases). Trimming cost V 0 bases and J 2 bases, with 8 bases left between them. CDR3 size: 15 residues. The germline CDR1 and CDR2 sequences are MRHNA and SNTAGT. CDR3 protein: CASSDSASAYNEQFF. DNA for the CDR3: TGTGCCAGCAGTGACTCGGCTAGCGCCTACAATGAGCAGTTCTTC.

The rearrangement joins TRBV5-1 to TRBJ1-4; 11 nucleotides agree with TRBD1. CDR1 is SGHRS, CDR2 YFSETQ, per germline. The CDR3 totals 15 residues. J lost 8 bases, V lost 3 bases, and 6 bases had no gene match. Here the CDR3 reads CASSSGDRGAEKLFF. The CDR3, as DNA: TGCGCCAGCAGCTCGGGGGACAGGGGGGCCGAAAAACTGTTTTTT.

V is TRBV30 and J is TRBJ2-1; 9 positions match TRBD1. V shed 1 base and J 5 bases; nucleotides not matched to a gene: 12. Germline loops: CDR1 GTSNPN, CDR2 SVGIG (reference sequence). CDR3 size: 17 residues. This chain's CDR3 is CAWSGSPGTGRNNEQFF. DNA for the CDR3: TGTGCCTGGAGTGGTTCCCCCGGGACAGGGCGCAACAATGAGCAGTTCTTC.

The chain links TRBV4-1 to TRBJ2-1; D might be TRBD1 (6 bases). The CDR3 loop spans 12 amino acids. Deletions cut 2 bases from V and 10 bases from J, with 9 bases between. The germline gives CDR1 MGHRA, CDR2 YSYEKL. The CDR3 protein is CASSQTGNEQFF. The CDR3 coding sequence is TGCGCCAGCAGCCAAACAGGGAACGAGCAGTTCTTC.

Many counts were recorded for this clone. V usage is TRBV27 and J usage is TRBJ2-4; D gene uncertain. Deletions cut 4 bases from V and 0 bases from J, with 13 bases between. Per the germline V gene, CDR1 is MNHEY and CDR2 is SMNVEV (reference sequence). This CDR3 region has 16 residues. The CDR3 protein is CASSSDGAIAKNIQYF. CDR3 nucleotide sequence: TGTGCCAGCAGTTCCGACGGAGCCATAGCCAAAAACATTCAGTACTTC.

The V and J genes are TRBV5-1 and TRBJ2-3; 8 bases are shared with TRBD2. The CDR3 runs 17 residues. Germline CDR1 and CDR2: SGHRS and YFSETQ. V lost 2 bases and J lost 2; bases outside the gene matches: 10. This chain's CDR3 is CASSFGWRGATTDTQYF. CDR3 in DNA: TGCGCCAGCAGCTTCGGGTGGCGGGGGGCCACCACAGATACGCAGTATTTT. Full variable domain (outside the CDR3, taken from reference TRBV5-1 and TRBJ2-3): KAGVTQTPRYLIKTRGQQVTLSCSPISGHRSVSWYQQTPGQGLQFLFEYFSETQRNKGNFPGRFSGRQFSNSRSEMNVSTLELGDSALYLCASSFGWRGATTDTQYFGPGTRLTVL.

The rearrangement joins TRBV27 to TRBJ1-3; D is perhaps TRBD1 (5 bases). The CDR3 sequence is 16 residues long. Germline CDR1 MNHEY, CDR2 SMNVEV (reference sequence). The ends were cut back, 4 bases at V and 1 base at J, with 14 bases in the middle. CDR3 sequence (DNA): TGTGCCAGCAGTTCCTTCGGGGGATCGTCTGGAAACACCATATATTTT. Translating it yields CASSSFGGSSGNTIYF.

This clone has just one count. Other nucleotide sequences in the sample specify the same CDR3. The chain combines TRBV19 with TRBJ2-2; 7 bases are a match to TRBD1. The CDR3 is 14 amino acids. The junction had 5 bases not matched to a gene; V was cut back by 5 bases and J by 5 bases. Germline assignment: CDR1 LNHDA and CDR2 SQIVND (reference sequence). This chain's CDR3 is CASSLTGATGELFF. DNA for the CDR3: TGTGCCAGTAGTTTAACAGGGGCAACCGGGGAGCTGTTTTTT.

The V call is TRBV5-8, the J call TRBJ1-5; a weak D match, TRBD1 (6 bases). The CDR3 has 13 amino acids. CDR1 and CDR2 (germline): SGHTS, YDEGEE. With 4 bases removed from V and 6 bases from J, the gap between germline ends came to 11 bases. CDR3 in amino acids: CASSHRVTQPQHF. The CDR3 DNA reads TGTGCCAGCAGCCACAGGGTTACTCAGCCCCAGCATTTT. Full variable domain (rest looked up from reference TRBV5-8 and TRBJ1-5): EAGVTQSPTHLIKTRGQQATLRCSPISGHTSVYWYQQALGLGLQFLLWYDEGEERNRGNFPPRFSGRQFPNYSSELNVNALELEDSALYLCASSHRVTQPQHFGDGTRLSIL.

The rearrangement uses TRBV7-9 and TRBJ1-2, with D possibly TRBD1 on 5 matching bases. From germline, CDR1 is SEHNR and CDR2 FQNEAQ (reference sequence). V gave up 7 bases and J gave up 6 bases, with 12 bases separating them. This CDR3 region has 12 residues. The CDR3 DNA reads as TGTGCCAGCAACGTCATCAGGGATGGCTACACCTTC. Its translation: CASNVIRDGYTF.

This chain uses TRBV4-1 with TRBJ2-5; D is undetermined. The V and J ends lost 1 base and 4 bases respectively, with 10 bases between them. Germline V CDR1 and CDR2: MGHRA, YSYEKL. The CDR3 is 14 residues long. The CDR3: CASSQGQRSETQYF. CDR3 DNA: TGCGCCAGCAGCCAAGGGCAGCGTTCAGAGACCCAGTACTTC.

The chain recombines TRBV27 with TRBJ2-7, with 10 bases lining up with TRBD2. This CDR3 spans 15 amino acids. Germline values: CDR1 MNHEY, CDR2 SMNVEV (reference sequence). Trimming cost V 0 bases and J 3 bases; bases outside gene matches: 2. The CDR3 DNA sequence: TGTGCCAGCAGTTTATCTACTAGCGGGGACTACGAGCAGTACTTC. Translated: CASSLSTSGDYEQYF.